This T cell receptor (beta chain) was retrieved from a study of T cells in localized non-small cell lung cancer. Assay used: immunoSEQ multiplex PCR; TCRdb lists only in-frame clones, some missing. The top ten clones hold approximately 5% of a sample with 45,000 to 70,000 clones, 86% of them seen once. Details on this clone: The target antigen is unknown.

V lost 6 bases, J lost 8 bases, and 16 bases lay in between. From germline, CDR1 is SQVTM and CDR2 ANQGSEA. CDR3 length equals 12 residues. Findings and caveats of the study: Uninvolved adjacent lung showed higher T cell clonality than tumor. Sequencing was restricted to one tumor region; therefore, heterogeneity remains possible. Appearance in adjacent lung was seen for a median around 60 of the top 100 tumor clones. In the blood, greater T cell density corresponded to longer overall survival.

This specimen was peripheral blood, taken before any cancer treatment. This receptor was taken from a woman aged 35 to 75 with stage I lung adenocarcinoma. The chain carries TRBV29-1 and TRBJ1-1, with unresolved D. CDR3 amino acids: CSVKVDLMEAFF. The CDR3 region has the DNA TGCAGCGTAAAGGTGGACCTAATGGAAGCTTTCTTT.